This TCR beta chain was captured by sequencing in a study of T cells after yellow fever vaccination (dated by TCRdb to 2018 to 2020). General notes on the study: The SMART-Seq v4 Ultra Low Input RNA kit was used to prepare libraries from fractions with low cell numbers. To follow T-cell clones before and after both primary and booster YFV17D yellow fever vaccination, bulk TCR alpha and beta repertoires underwent longitudinal sequencing. Two healthy male donors, one aged 18 to 29 and one aged 30 to 40 years, made up the cohort. Blood was collected at multiple timepoints before and after primary and secondary immunization, and bulk PBMC replicates and cell subsets were isolated.

Beyond this particular receptor, the publication reports: Because abundant contaminating clonotypes from the bulk population could be contained in FACS-sorted repertoires, computational filtering was required. Because only two donors were included in the study, the extent to which the findings can be generalized is limited. A small fraction of clonotypes appeared in both the CD4 and CD8 compartments, likely as a result of convergent recombination. Most clones expanded after primary vaccination (around 97% of CD4 and roughly 91% of CD8) were re-detected after the booster, suggesting that broad memory maintenance occurred. Compared with the primary T-cell response, the secondary T-cell response was weaker but faster, peaking on day 5 rather than day 15.

This clonotype was seen a few times. Its antigen remains undetermined. No clone much larger than this one lies a single base away; base qualities are absent. The CDR3, cysteine through phenylalanine, is 14 amino acids long. Kept here is only the CDR3 DNA, which spans 42 bases and is read in frame from base 1. Compared with germline, V lacks 1 base and J lacks 9 bases; bases without a gene match: 7. The CDR1 and CDR2 encoded by the germline V gene are LGHNA and YNFKEQ. The run used an Illumina NovaSeq 6000. Synthesis of TCR cDNA relied on 5'RACE template switching, a step that introduced a universal primer site along with unique molecular identifiers. Priming of cDNA synthesis was performed from both the TCR alpha and TCR beta constant segments. Library amplification involved two PCR steps, and the second step added sample barcodes and sequencing adapters. Libraries were sequenced on Illumina HiSeq 2500 (2x100 bp) or NovaSeq (2x150 bp). For the original study's pipeline: Reads were demultiplexed and collapsed into UMI consensus sequences with MIGEC, and V(D)J alignment was performed with MiXCR. Vaccine-responding clonotypes were identified with edgeR using replicate PBMC samples, with FDR below 0.01 and a log2 fold change above 5 up to day 15 being required. CD4 or CD8 identity was assigned to each bulk clonotype according to whether the clonotype was present at higher abundance in the sequenced CD4 repertoire or the sequenced CD8 repertoire. TCRdb's own reprocessing of the public reads used fastp at Q25 and MiXCR and kept productive beta chains. Each CDR3 protein appears once, grouped with its most common genes and DNA. TCRdb, not the authors, supplied the V and J calls. The sample data list about 220,000 distinct CDR3 sequences, and approximately 3.2% of these were observed just once. The ten biggest clones cover under 3.5% of the sample.

The treatment or condition label, read with the paper, signifies: live attenuated yellow fever vaccine strain. PBMCs were isolated from peripheral blood using a standard Ficoll-Paque protocol. Dynabeads CD4 and CD8 positive selection kits were used to isolate the CD4 and CD8 T-cell fractions. TriZol was used to extract RNA from bulk PBMCs, from CD4 and CD8 fractions, and from dextramer-positive and dextramer-negative fractions. This TCR was recovered from a man aged 18 to 30 who received the YFV17D yellow fever vaccine. Rearrangement joined TRBV4-2 to TRBJ1-1; 8 nucleotides in the junction match TRBD1. Sequenced material: CD4+ T cells sorted from PBMCs, taken 10 days after the yellow fever booster vaccination. The CDR3 loop reads CASSQAAGGYQAFF. The sequenced DNA: TGTGCCAGCAGCCAAGCGGCAGGGGGCTATCAAGCTTTCTTT.